These 27 T cell receptor beta chains were sequenced from one sample in a study of T-cell reconstitution after alpha-beta-depleted transplantation in children. TCRbeta library preparation incorporated unique molecular identifiers. TCRdb reprocessed the PCR reads with MiXCR, giving one entry per CDR3 protein. In the table there are nearly 350,000 distinct CDR3 sequences, around 15% of which are singletons. The sequences come from PBMCs, mostly from graft donor cells, collected 360 days after TCRalphabeta/CD19-depleted stem cell transplant. The receptor set was obtained from a male patient under 10 years old who had a stem cell transplant for acute lymphoblastic leukemia, so the T cells may come from the graft donor.

The gene calls are TRBV15 and TRBJ2-7, with unresolved D. The V gene lost 6 bases and the J gene lost 1 base, with 10 bases spanning the gap. This CDR3 contains 13 residues. Germline-derived CDR1 and CDR2 are LNHNV and YYDKDF (reference sequence). CDR3 bases: TGTGCCACCAGGGTTGAAGGGTCCTACGAGCAGTACTTC. It specifies CATRVEGSYEQYF.

This clonotype showed up just a few times. The CDR3 is CASSLAYPGGTEAFF. CDR3 nucleotides: TGTGCCAGCAGCTTAGCCTACCCAGGGGGCACTGAAGCTTTCTTT. The gene calls are TRBV7-9 and TRBJ1-1; 7 bases fit TRBD1. The J segment lost 4 bases and the V segment lost 0 bases, leaving 5 bases of the junction unmatched. The CDR3 runs 15 residues. CDR1 SEHNR and CDR2 FQNEAQ come from the germline V gene (reference sequence).

This clonotype has only a few counts. The CDR3 DNA sequence: TGTGCCAGCAGCTTAGGGCCGGGACTAGCGTATTACAATGAGCAGTTCTTC. Amino acid sequence: CASSLGPGLAYYNEQFF. The chain links TRBV7-9 to TRBJ2-1, with 10 bases matching TRBD2. V lost 1 base and J lost 4; bases outside the gene matches: 7. The CDR3 is made up of 17 amino acids. Germline assignment: CDR1 SEHNR and CDR2 FQNEAQ (reference sequence).

Only a few counts were recorded for this clonotype. The genes are TRBV5-1 and TRBJ2-7; D is perhaps TRBD1 (6 bases). The CDR3 contains 15 residues. Trimming pared 4 bases from V and 6 bases from J, leaving 20 bases between. In germline, CDR1 is SGHRS, CDR2 YFSETQ. DNA for the CDR3: TGCGCCAGCAGCCGTGGACAGAGGACAGAGGGCGAGCAGTACTTC. Residues: CASSRGQRTEGEQYF.

This clonotype was observed at least ten times. The J gene is TRBJ2-1, the V gene TRBV7-2; D remains ambiguous. CDR3 length: 14 amino acids. Trimming took 1 base from V and 4 from J, leaving 8 bases between them. Germline loops: CDR1 SGHTA, CDR2 FQGNSA. CDR3: CASSLEAVYNEQFF. DNA for the CDR3: TGTGCCAGCAGCTTAGAGGCAGTATACAATGAGCAGTTCTTC.

This clonotype was detected many times. The rearrangement links TRBV5-1 to TRBJ2-7; the D gene is possibly TRBD2 (5 bases). Germline-derived CDR1 and CDR2 are SGHRS and YFSETQ. The CDR3 has 14 amino acids. The V and J ends lost 4 bases and 3 bases respectively, with 14 bases between them. CDR3 protein: CASSPGEGFYEQYF. DNA of the CDR3: TGCGCCAGCAGCCCAGGCGAGGGCTTCTACGAGCAGTACTTC.

The chain recombines TRBV12-3 or TRBV12-4 with TRBJ2-7; TRBD2 agrees at 8 bases. CDR3 size: 13 residues. Germline trimming cut 8 bases from V and 4 bases from J; bases unmatched to any gene: 7. As DNA, the CDR3 is TGTGCCAGCGGGGTAGCGGGACGTTACGAGCAGTACTTC. This encodes CASGVAGRYEQYF.

This clonotype was seen at least ten times. This chain uses TRBV12-3 or TRBV12-4 with TRBJ2-1; 10 bases line up with TRBD1. V shed 6 bases and J 4 bases; nucleotides not matched to a gene: 6. CDR3 length: 15 residues. For the CDR3, the DNA is TGTGCCAGCAGGGGGGGACAGGGGTCTTACAATGAGCAGTTCTTC. Encoded protein: CASRGGQGSYNEQFF.

The CDR3 bases are TGTGCCAGCAGTGGATGGCGGTCCGCCGGCAACGAGCAGTACTTC. Translation gives CASSGWRSAGNEQYF. This chain uses TRBV25-1 with TRBJ2-7; no reliable D call. With 4 bases removed from V and 5 bases from J, the gap between germline ends came to 18 bases. Germline-derived CDR1 and CDR2 are MGHDK and SYGVNS. CDR3 length equals 15 residues.

The chain carries TRBV19 and TRBJ1-6; possible D gene TRBD1, 5 bases. The CDR3 totals 14 residues. V lost 5 bases and J lost 9, with 14 bases in between. In germline, CDR1 is LNHDA, CDR2 SQIVND (reference sequence). CDR3 nucleotides: TGTGCCAGTAGTCCGGAGACAGTTTCTTCACCCCTCCACTTT. Translation: CASSPETVSSPLHF.

V usage is TRBV4-1 and J usage is TRBJ1-5; D may be TRBD1 (5 bases). Trimming removed 0 bases from V and 5 bases from J, with 14 bases in between. Germline values: CDR1 MGHRA, CDR2 YSYEKL. CDR3 size: 16 residues. CDR3 in DNA: TGCGCCAGCAGCCAAGATTTGGGGGGAGGGGATCAGCCCCAGCATTTT. Protein sequence: CASSQDLGGGDQPQHF.

V is TRBV6-1 and J is TRBJ1-2, with unresolved D. Trimming removed 5 bases at V and 4 bases at J, with 11 bases between. Germline CDR1 reads MNHNS; CDR2 reads SASEGT. The CDR3 totals 13 residues. For the CDR3, the DNA is TGTGCCAGCAGTATGGGATGGGGCTATGGCTACACCTTC. Protein product: CASSMGWGYGYTF.

This clonotype occurred a few times. The chain couples TRBV4-2 to TRBJ1-4; no definite D call. V was pared by 5 bases and J by 0 bases, with 13 bases between. Germline V gives CDR1 LGHNA, CDR2 YNFKEQ. The CDR3 consists of 16 residues. The DNA of the CDR3 is TGTGCCAGCAGCAGCCCGATGGATTCAACTAATGAAAAACTGTTTTTT. It translates to CASSSPMDSTNEKLFF.

This clonotype has a handful of counts. The genes are TRBV28 and TRBJ2-5; D call uncertain. The CDR3 has 13 residues. The germline V and J ends were trimmed by 1 base and 1 base, with 4 bases remaining between them. Germline loops: CDR1 MDHEN, CDR2 SYDVKM. The CDR3 bases are TGTGCCAGCAGTTTATACCTCCAAGAGACCCAGTACTTC. Translation: CASSLYLQETQYF.

V gene TRBV7-2 combines with J gene TRBJ2-3, with D unresolved. The CDR3 runs to 13 residues. Germline-derived CDR1 and CDR2 are SGHTA and FQGNSA. Trimming left V 4 bases short and J 3 bases short, with 8 bases between. The DNA for the CDR3 is TGTGCCAGCAGCTCACCGGTGACAGATACGCAGTATTTT. Protein sequence: CASSSPVTDTQYF.

This clonotype was observed many times. This chain connects TRBV5-4 to TRBJ2-3; no clear D gene. V was clipped by 1 base and J by 1 base, with 4 bases between them. This CDR3 is built from 13 residues. The germline V gene encodes CDR1 SGHNT and CDR2 YYREEE (reference sequence). For the CDR3, the DNA is TGTGCCAGCAGCTTGCAGCGCACAGATACGCAGTATTTT. It translates to CASSLQRTDTQYF. Variable domain in full (rest from reference TRBV5-4 and TRBJ2-3): ETGVTQSPTHLIKTRGQQVTLRCSSQSGHNTVSWYQQALGQGPQFIFQYYREEENGRGNFPPRFSGLQFPNYSSELNVNALELDDSALYLCASSLQRTDTQYFGPGTRLTVL.

This clonotype was detected many times. The rearrangement links TRBV12-3 or TRBV12-4 to TRBJ1-4; D unresolved. The CDR3 length is 14 residues. Trimming took off 3 bases at V and 4 bases at J, with 9 bases between the two ends. Written as DNA, the CDR3 is TGTGCCAGCAGTTTGCGACGGCGTAATGAAAAACTGTTTTTT. This encodes CASSLRRRNEKLFF.

V is TRBV11-3 and J is TRBJ2-1; the D call may be TRBD1 or TRBD2 (6 bases each). V shed 3 bases and J shed 3 bases, with 9 bases lying between them. The CDR3 sequence is 14 residues long. Germline CDR1 SGHNT, CDR2 YENEEA. The CDR3 DNA follows: TGTGCCAGCAGCTTGCGGGACAACTACAATGAGCAGTTCTTC. Translation gives CASSLRDNYNEQFF.

This sequence joins TRBV7-2 and TRBJ2-7; TRBD2 matches at 13 bases. The CDR3 runs to 16 residues. The germline gives CDR1 SGHTA, CDR2 FQGNSA. The V gene end was trimmed by 4 bases and the J gene end by 7 bases; junction bases not matched to a gene: 10. The CDR3 protein is CASSSGLAGFGGEQYF. As DNA, the CDR3 is TGTGCCAGCAGCTCGGGACTAGCGGGATTTGGGGGAGAGCAGTACTTC.

This clonotype was detected many times. The chain is built from TRBV3-1 and TRBJ1-5, with 10 bases lining up with TRBD1. V lost 4 bases and J lost 5; bases outside the gene matches: 5. Germline CDR1 reads LGHDT; CDR2 reads YNNKEL (reference sequence). CDR3 length: 15 amino acids. The CDR3 here is CASSLTGTGDQPQHF. CDR3 in DNA: TGTGCCAGCAGCCTTACCGGGACAGGGGATCAGCCCCAGCATTTT.

This clonotype was recorded a few times. The chain is built from TRBV5-1 and TRBJ1-3, with D possibly TRBD1 on 6 matching bases. The CDR3 runs to 17 residues. With 4 bases removed from V and 1 base from J, the gap between germline ends came to 18 bases. Germline CDR1 and CDR2: SGHRS and YFSETQ. The CDR3 nucleotides read TGCGCCAGCAGCCGGCGGGGGCGGGCAGTGTCTGGAAACACCATATATTTT. It yields the protein CASSRRGRAVSGNTIYF.

This clonotype was recorded many times. The rearrangement uses TRBV2 and TRBJ1-5; TRBD1 matches at 7 bases. This CDR3 spans 13 amino acids. V trimming: 3 bases; J trimming: 4 bases; junction bases outside the gene matches: 0. The germline CDR1 and CDR2 sequences are SNHLY and FYNNEI. The CDR3 DNA reads as TGTGCCAGCAGTGAGACAGGGAATCAGCCCCAGCATTTT. Amino acids: CASSETGNQPQHF.

The rearrangement links TRBV9 to TRBJ2-7; D perhaps matches TRBD2 (6 bases). The length of the CDR3 is 14 residues. From germline, CDR1 is SGDLS and CDR2 YYNGEE. V lost 0 bases to trimming and J lost 0 bases, with 7 bases between them. Written as DNA, the CDR3 is TGTGCCAGCAGCGTAGGGGACTTCTCCTACGAGCAGTACTTC. Amino acids: CASSVGDFSYEQYF.

This clonotype was observed a few times. The chain recombines TRBV10-3 with TRBJ2-3, with TRBD2 as a possible D gene (5 bases). The CDR3 covers 15 residues. Germline CDR1 ENHRY, CDR2 SYGVKD. Trimming cost V 0 bases and J 2 bases, with 9 bases left between them. CDR3 sequence (DNA): TGTGCCATCAGTGAGTCTCGGGGAAACACAGATACGCAGTATTTT. It is translated as CAISESRGNTDTQYF.

The chain joins TRBV12-5 to TRBJ1-5; the D is unclear. The V gene lost 2 bases and the J gene lost 7 bases, with 6 bases spanning the gap. Germline CDR1 and CDR2: LGHNT and FRNRAP. The CDR3 runs to 12 residues. The CDR3 loop reads CASGLTGQPQHF. CDR3 sequence (DNA): TGTGCTAGTGGTTTGACTGGGCAGCCCCAGCATTTT.

The chain recombines TRBV15 with TRBJ2-1, with a weak D call TRBD1 (6 bases). The CDR3 has 15 amino acids. Germline V gives CDR1 LNHNV, CDR2 YYDKDF (reference sequence). V lost 0 bases and J lost 8, with 14 bases in between. CDR3 sequence: CATSRDRARGYEQFF. In DNA form, the CDR3 reads TGTGCCACCAGCAGAGATCGCGCTAGGGGGTATGAGCAGTTCTTC.

There are a few counts of this clonotype. This chain connects TRBV15 to TRBJ2-1, with a weak D call TRBD2 (6 bases). The V end was cut by 0 bases, the J end by 6 bases, with 18 bases between. In germline, CDR1 is LNHNV, CDR2 YYDKDF (reference sequence). The CDR3 has 17 amino acids. The CDR3 loop is CATSRDRLDWGGNEQFF. DNA of the CDR3: TGTGCCACCAGCAGAGATCGGTTGGACTGGGGAGGCAATGAGCAGTTCTTC.